The 16 T cell receptor beta chains in this list originate from one sample, sequenced in a study of cytomegalovirus exposure and HLA in healthy donors. In the PCR, 60 Vbeta and 13 Jbeta primers were used. The table came from immunoSEQ multiplex PCR; TCRdb's copy has only in-frame clones and leaves some out. The clone table shows around 63,000 clones, with the ten largest holding under 2%. The sample was PBMCs. These receptors all stem from a woman aged 25 to 45 in good health and CMV-seronegative.

CDR3: CASSAPGQNTYEQYF. In DNA, the CDR3 is TGTGCCAGCAGTGCTCCGGGACAGAATACCTACGAGCAGTACTTC. The genes are TRBV28 and TRBJ2-7, with TRBD1 matching 7 bases. The V gene end was trimmed by 5 bases and the J gene end by 2 bases; junction bases not matched to a gene: 9. CDR1 is MDHEN and CDR2 is SYDVKM in the germline V gene. This CDR3 is built from 15 residues.

The chain recombines TRBV27 with TRBJ1-2; tentatively, D is TRBD1 (6 bases). The CDR3 covers 15 residues. Trimming stripped 1 base from V and 7 bases from J, with 16 bases between. Germline-derived CDR1 and CDR2 are MNHEY and SMNVEV (reference sequence). CDR3: CASSLYREGTTGYTF. The CDR3 region has the DNA TGTGCCAGCAGTTTATACAGGGAAGGAACGACTGGCTACACCTTC.

The rearrangement joins TRBV4-2 to TRBJ2-3; D unresolved. Trimming cost V 1 base and J 1 base, with 9 bases left between them. CDR1 and CDR2 from the germline V gene are LGHNA and YNFKEQ. CDR3 length equals 15 residues. Here the CDR3 DNA reads TGTGCCAGCAGCCAAGGTATTAGCCGCACAGATACGCAGTATTTT. Protein: CASSQGISRTDTQYF.

This sequence joins TRBV9 and TRBJ2-1; possibly TRBD1 for D (6 bases). The CDR3 is 14 amino acids. The germline V and J ends were trimmed by 4 bases and 7 bases, with 15 bases remaining between them. Germline V lookup: CDR1 SGDLS, CDR2 YYNGEE. Here the CDR3 reads CASSPSQGWNEQFF. The CDR3 DNA follows: TGTGCCAGCAGCCCTAGCCAGGGGTGGAATGAGCAGTTCTTC.

V gene TRBV29-1 combines with J gene TRBJ2-7; 10 bases fit TRBD1. J gave up 5 bases and V 5 bases, and 9 bases lay outside the gene matches. CDR3 length: 14 residues. Germline lookup yields CDR1 SQVTM and CDR2 ANQGSEA. The CDR3 sequence is CSVPKGQGYHEQYF. The CDR3 bases are TGCAGCGTTCCCAAGGGACAGGGGTACCACGAGCAGTACTTC.

The rearrangement joins TRBV5-1 to TRBJ2-1, with 12 bases fitting TRBD1. Germline-derived CDR1 and CDR2 are SGHRS and YFSETQ. J was trimmed by 4 bases and V by 4 bases; bases with no gene match: 6. The CDR3 is made up of 16 amino acids. In DNA, the CDR3 is TGCGCCAGCAGCACGGGACAGGGGGCGAGGTACAATGAGCAGTTCTTC. As protein: CASSTGQGARYNEQFF.

The chain joins TRBV13 to TRBJ1-2; tentatively, D is TRBD1 (6 bases). Germline-derived CDR1 and CDR2 are PRHDT and FYEKMQ (reference sequence). The CDR3 is 14 amino acids. V was clipped by 8 bases and J by 4 bases, with 17 bases between them. CDR3 region: CASGEFRTVYGYTF. CDR3 sequence (DNA): TGTGCCAGCGGCGAATTTAGGACAGTCTATGGCTACACCTTC. The entire variable domain, with the rest obtained from reference TRBV13 and TRBJ1-2, is as follows: AAGVIQSPRHLIKEKRETATLKCYPIPRHDTVYWYQQGPGQDPQFLISFYEKMQSDKGSIPDRFSAQQFSDYHSELNMSSLELGDSALYFCASGEFRTVYGYTFGSGTRLTVV.

With regard to this clone: The sample contains more than one DNA sequence encoding this CDR3. The V gene is TRBV6-5, the J gene TRBJ2-7, with 8 bases that match TRBD1. Germline V gene data show CDR1 as MNHEY and CDR2 as SVGAGI. V dropped 3 bases and J dropped 2; count of bases not matched to a gene: 6. The CDR3 spans 15 residues. The CDR3 DNA reads TGTGCCAGCAGTTATTCCGGGACAGGACCCTACGAGCAGTACTTC. Translated, it gives CASSYSGTGPYEQYF.

This chain connects TRBV6-6 to TRBJ2-7; D possibly corresponds to TRBD1 (6 bases). This CDR3 comprises 14 residues. Germline CDR1 MNHNY, CDR2 SVGAGI (reference sequence). V shed 0 bases and J shed 3 bases, with 9 bases lying between them. The CDR3 sequence is CASSYSGTLYEQYF. The DNA for the CDR3 is TGTGCCAGCAGTTACTCAGGGACACTCTACGAGCAGTACTTC.

The chain carries TRBV4-3 and TRBJ1-6; D not certain. V was shortened by 1 base and J by 12 bases, with 7 bases between the two germline ends. CDR1 and CDR2 (germline): LGHNA, YSLEER. The CDR3 consists of 12 residues. The CDR3 region is CASSQGRGPLHF. In DNA, the CDR3 is TGCGCCAGCAGCCAAGGACGGGGACCCCTCCACTTT.

The rearrangement uses TRBV4-3 and TRBJ2-7, with 8 bases identical to TRBD1. The ends lost 3 bases at V and 4 bases at J; junction bases unmatched: 8. This CDR3 has 15 residues. From germline, CDR1 is LGHNA and CDR2 YSLEER. The CDR3 sequence: CASSQVRTGGYEQYF. The CDR3 region has the DNA TGCGCCAGCAGCCAGGTTAGAACAGGGGGTTACGAGCAGTACTTC.

The genes are TRBV2 and TRBJ1-1; D call uncertain. Trimming stripped 2 bases from V and 6 bases from J, with 16 bases between. The CDR3 spans 15 residues. Per the germline V gene, CDR1 is SNHLY and CDR2 is FYNNEI. CDR3 region: CASSEPIYRDPEAFF. For the CDR3, the DNA is TGTGCCAGCAGTGAACCAATCTATCGGGATCCTGAAGCTTTCTTT.

In the case of this clone: One end of the junction varies from germline; a read error may be responsible. V gene TRBV30 combines with J gene TRBJ2-3; tentatively, D is TRBD2 (5 bases). This CDR3 is built from 15 residues. Germline CDR1 GTSNPN, CDR2 SVGIG (reference sequence). CDR3 sequence: CAGSLRTLSTDTQYF. The CDR3 DNA sequence: TGTGCCGGGAGTCTAAGGACTTTAAGCACAGATACGCAGTATTTT.

V and J are TRBV6-5 and TRBJ2-5; TRBD1 aligns across 10 bases. J lost 2 bases, V lost 4 bases, and 4 bases had no gene match. Germline V gene lookup returns CDR1 MNHEY and CDR2 SVGAGI. The CDR3 has 15 residues. This chain's CDR3 is CASSSPGQGQETQYF. CDR3 coding DNA: TGTGCCAGCAGTTCCCCGGGACAGGGGCAAGAGACCCAGTACTTC.

This chain connects TRBV4-1 to TRBJ2-7, with TRBD2 matching over 12 bases. The germline CDR1 and CDR2 sequences are MGHRA and YSYEKL. The CDR3 covers 16 residues. J gave up 1 base and V 4 bases, and 5 bases lay outside the gene matches. DNA of the CDR3: TGCGCCAGCAGCCCAGAGACTAGCGGGAGATCCTACGAGCAGTACTTC. Its protein is CASSPETSGRSYEQYF.

Considering frequency, this clone is medium-sized (0.01 to 0.1%). The chain joins TRBV11-2 to TRBJ2-1; 12 bases align to TRBD2. J lost 7 bases, V lost 7 bases, and 20 bases had no gene match. Germline values: CDR1 SGHAT, CDR2 FQNNGV. This CDR3 spans 19 amino acids. The CDR3 is CASKGTPGLAGPGGNEQFF. As DNA, the CDR3 is TGTGCCAGCAAGGGGACACCGGGACTAGCGGGCCCGGGGGGAAATGAGCAGTTCTTC.